The 31 T cell receptor beta chains below were found in one sample sequenced in a study of tumor-infiltrating lymphocytes in oesophageal squamous cell carcinoma. Via MiXCR, TCRdb re-called the PCR reads, giving one row per CDR3 protein. The sample contains approximately 18,000 distinct CDR3 sequences, 45% to 55% of which appear only once. The sample taken for sequencing was esophageal tumor tissue. The receptor source for this set is a male donor with esophageal squamous cell carcinoma.

This chain connects TRBV6-4 to TRBJ2-3; the match to TRBD2 covers 8 bases. From germline, CDR1 is MRHNA and CDR2 SNTAGT. The length of the CDR3 is 14 residues. With 3 bases clipped from V and 1 base from J, the junction kept 0 bases outside the gene matches. The chain's CDR3 is CASSEREGTDTQYF. CDR3 DNA sequence: TGTGCCAGCAGTGAGCGGGAGGGCACAGATACGCAGTATTTT.

This clonotype was detected a few times. The chain combines TRBV7-8 with TRBJ2-4; D might be TRBD1 (5 bases). The J call is in doubt because the DNA end fits TRBJ2-5 better. CDR3 size: 16 residues. Germline V lookup: CDR1 SGHVS, CDR2 FQNEAQ. CDR3 DNA sequence: TGTGCCAGCAGCTTAGGTCCACAGGAATTCCAAGAGACCCAGTACTTC. Its protein is CASSLGPQEFQETQYF.

Note on this clonotype: This sequence may be a read error, since a much larger clone differs from it by one base. The missing conserved phenylalanine or tryptophan at the end of this CDR3 makes a read error likely. The chain links TRBV10-3 to TRBJ1-2, with TRBD1 identical over 9 bases. The CDR3 is made up of 14 amino acids. CDR1 is ENHRY and CDR2 is SYGVKD in the germline V gene. V was clipped by 3 bases and J by 8 bases; unmatched bases: 7. The CDR3 region has the DNA TGTGCCATCAGTGATCCACAGGGGGCTGAAGGCTACACCTTA. Protein product: CAISDPQGAEGYTL.

This clonotype was picked up a small number of times. DNA of the CDR3: TGTGCCAGCAGCTTAACAGCGGGAGGATACTACGAGCAGTACTTC. As protein: CASSLTAGGYYEQYF. The chain couples TRBV7-3 to TRBJ2-7, with 9 bases identical to TRBD2. Trimming removed 0 bases from V and 3 bases from J; junction bases left unmatched: 3. The germline CDR1 and CDR2 sequences are SGHTA and FQGTGA. This CDR3 region has 15 residues. The whole variable domain, filled in from reference TRBV7-3 and TRBJ2-7, reads GAGVSQTPSNKVTEKGKYVELRCDPISGHTALYWYRQSLGQGPEFLIYFQGTGAADDSGLPNDRFFAVRPEGSVSTLKIQRTERGDSAVYLCASSLTAGGYYEQYFGPGTRLTVT.

In its sample, this clonotype ranks as medium-sized. V and J are TRBV6-1 and TRBJ1-2; D perhaps matches TRBD1 (5 bases). There are 15 residues in the CDR3. Germline loops: CDR1 MNHNS, CDR2 SASEGT. V was clipped by 0 bases and J by 0 bases, with 8 bases between them. The CDR3 loop is CASSEAQGANYGYTF. For the CDR3, the DNA is TGTGCCAGCAGTGAAGCGCAGGGAGCTAACTATGGCTACACCTTC.

The CDR3 region has the DNA TGTGCCAGCAGCCAGGGGACTAGCGTTTCCGAGCAGTACTTC. It specifies CASSQGTSVSEQYF. This sequence joins TRBV7-2 and TRBJ2-4, with 10 bases identical to TRBD2. TRBJ2-7 explains the end of the DNA better; the J call may be wrong. This CDR3 comprises 14 residues. Per the germline V gene, CDR1 is SGHTA and CDR2 is FQGNSA.

This clonotype is termed medium-sized. CDR3 sequence (DNA): TGTGCCAGCAGCTTATGGCCTAGCGGCTACAATGAGCAGTTCTTC. Protein product: CASSLWPSGYNEQFF. This chain links TRBV7-2 with TRBJ2-1, with 7 bases lining up with TRBD2. The trim removed 2 bases at V and 3 bases at J, leaving 4 bases unmatched. The CDR3 spans 15 residues. Germline CDR1 and CDR2: SGHTA and FQGNSA.

The genes are TRBV12-3 or TRBV12-4 and TRBJ2-7, with D possibly matching TRBD2 (5 bases). Trimming took 2 bases from V and 9 from J, leaving 17 bases between them. The CDR3 is made up of 14 amino acids. Here the CDR3 reads CASSLPGIANSQYF. The CDR3 region has the DNA TGTGCCAGCAGTTTACCTGGGATAGCGAACTCGCAGTACTTC.

The chain links TRBV7-2 to TRBJ2-1; D unresolved. Matching the DNA end better, TRBJ2-7 makes the J call doubtful. There are 11 residues in the CDR3. The germline gives CDR1 SGHTA, CDR2 FQGNSA. CDR3: CASRGGYEQYF. The CDR3, as DNA: TGTGCCAGCCGAGGCGGCTACGAGCAGTACTTC.

This clonotype showed up just a few times. It may be a read error: a sequence one base away is much more abundant. This chain uses TRBV28 with TRBJ2-5; 7 bases are shared with TRBD2. CDR1 is MDHEN, CDR2 SYDVKM, per germline. V lost 6 bases, J lost 11 bases, and 15 bases stayed unmatched. The CDR3 is 14 residues long. The CDR3 DNA follows: TGTGCCAGCAGGGAGGCTAGCGGAGTCAATGAGCAGTACTTC. Encoded protein: CASREASGVNEQYF.

The chain joins TRBV12-2 to TRBJ2-5. TRBV12-2 is tagged as a pseudogene. The CDR3 spans 13 residues. CDR3: CASRLGMVETQYF. As DNA, the CDR3 is TGTGCAAGTCGCTTAGGGATGGTGGAGACCCAGTACTTC.

The V call is TRBV6-6, the J call TRBJ2-5, with 8 nucleotides matching TRBD2. Losses at the gene ends were 7 bases for V and 4 bases for J; bases not matched to a gene: 11. Germline values: CDR1 MNHNY, CDR2 SVGAGI (reference sequence). The CDR3 is made up of 15 amino acids. The CDR3 DNA reads TGTGCCAGCACCTCTCTCCGGGAGGGACGAGAGACCCAGTACTTC. This translates into CASTSLREGRETQYF.

The chain recombines TRBV5-1 with TRBJ2-5; 8 bases are shared with TRBD2. Germline V gene sequence: CDR1 SGHRS, CDR2 YFSETQ. The CDR3 extends over 15 amino acids. With 0 bases clipped from V and 3 bases from J, the junction kept 4 bases outside the gene matches. CDR3 loop: CASSLVPGGEETQYF. CDR3 nucleotide sequence: TGCGCCAGCAGCTTGGTCCCGGGAGGGGAAGAGACCCAGTACTTC. Filled out from reference TRBV5-1 and TRBJ2-5, the complete variable domain reads KAGVTQTPRYLIKTRGQQVTLSCSPISGHRSVSWYQQTPGQGLQFLFEYFSETQRNKGNFPGRFSGRQFSNSRSEMNVSTLELGDSALYLCASSLVPGGEETQYFGPGTRLLVL.

The gene calls are TRBV6-1 and TRBJ2-3; a weak D match, TRBD2 (7 bases). The CDR3 is 19 amino acids. The ends were cut back, 6 bases at V and 1 base at J, with 26 bases in the middle. The germline V gene has CDR1 MNHNS and CDR2 SASEGT. The CDR3, as DNA: TGTGCCAGCAGCCCACCGGGGGCCCAGGGGCTAGCGGGCACAGATACGCAGTATTTT. This sequence encodes CASSPPGAQGLAGTDTQYF.

Many counts were recorded for this clonotype. This sequence joins TRBV28 and TRBJ2-1, with D unresolved. The J call may be incorrect, as the DNA end agrees better with TRBJ2-7. Germline V CDR1 and CDR2: MDHEN, SYDVKM. CDR3 length equals 11 residues. CDR3: CASSERYEQYF. The CDR3 DNA is TGTGCCAGCAGCGAACGGTACGAGCAGTACTTC.

This clonotype was detected many times. The genes are TRBV2 and TRBJ1-2; a weak D match, TRBD1 (6 bases). The germline gives CDR1 SNHLY, CDR2 FYNNEI. There are 14 residues in the CDR3. With 6 bases removed from V and 4 bases from J, the gap between germline ends came to 15 bases. The CDR3 sequence: CASSRTGGAYGYTF. The CDR3 nucleotides are TGTGCCAGCAGCAGGACCGGGGGGGCCTATGGCTACACCTTC.

Many counts were recorded for this clonotype. The rearrangement links TRBV6-1 to TRBJ2-4; 10 bases agree with TRBD2. V was clipped by 5 bases and J by 0 bases; unmatched bases: 4. Germline CDR1 reads MNHNS; CDR2 reads SASEGT. The CDR3 is 16 amino acids. The CDR3 region has the DNA TGTGCCAGCAGTTTCAGACTAGCGGGAGCCAAAAACATTCAGTACTTC. Its translation: CASSFRLAGAKNIQYF.

This clonotype has a handful of counts. The junction differs from germline at one of its ends, possibly a read error. V usage is TRBV6-1 and J usage is TRBJ2-7; 7 positions match TRBD2. The CDR3 sequence is 12 residues long. The germline CDR1 and CDR2 sequences are MNHNS and SASEGT. CDR3 loop: CASSENPTSALF. The DNA for the CDR3 is TGTGCCAGCAGTGAAAACCCTACTAGCGCACTCTTC.

There are many counts of this clonotype. The chain recombines TRBV20-1 with TRBJ2-5, with 8 bases lining up with TRBD2. The CDR3 extends over 13 amino acids. Per germline, CDR1 DFQATT and CDR2 SNEGSKA (reference sequence). V dropped 5 bases and J dropped 5; count of bases not matched to a gene: 7. CDR3 region: CSALTSGAETQYF. The CDR3 DNA reads TGCAGTGCTTTAACTAGCGGTGCGGAGACCCAGTACTTC.

In its sample, this clonotype was seen many times. The V and J genes are TRBV9 and TRBJ2-1, with D uncertain. Germline V lookup: CDR1 SGDLS, CDR2 YYNGEE. The CDR3 totals 11 residues. V dropped 0 bases and J dropped 9 bases, with 4 bases sitting between them. The CDR3 sequence is CASSVEAEQFF. Here the CDR3 DNA reads TGTGCCAGCAGCGTAGAAGCTGAGCAGTTCTTC.

This chain links TRBV7-6 with TRBJ2-3; perhaps TRBD1 as D (5 bases). The CDR3 runs to 15 residues. The V end lost 5 bases, the J end lost 2 bases, and 14 bases lay between the germline ends. The germline V gene has CDR1 SGHVS and CDR2 FNYEAQ. CDR3: CASSKDAGYTDTQYF. In DNA, the CDR3 is TGTGCCAGCAGCAAAGACGCAGGGTACACAGATACGCAGTATTTT.

The chain has TRBV7-2 and TRBJ2-1, with D uncertain. The J call is in doubt because the DNA end fits TRBJ2-7 better. Per the germline V gene, CDR1 is SGHTA and CDR2 is FQGNSA. This CDR3 contains 14 residues. CDR3 protein: CASSAPLTNHEQYF. The CDR3 DNA reads TGTGCCAGCAGCGCCCCCCTGACAAACCACGAGCAGTACTTC.

A note on this clonotype: No DNA is shown, since the ends of the CDR3 on it are uncertain; the CDR3 is the one TCRdb lists. The chain carries TRBV7-5 and TRBJ1-6; whether TRBD1, the table's D call, matches the DNA was not checked. TRBV7-5 is shown as a pseudogene. The CDR3 spans 17 residues, counting both ends. CDR3 in amino acids: CISVPAAPLDKNQPQHF.

The chain joins TRBV10-3 to TRBJ1-5; D possibly corresponds to TRBD1 (6 bases). The CDR3 sequence is 15 residues long. V was trimmed by 5 bases and J by 1 base, leaving 12 bases between them. The germline V gene encodes CDR1 ENHRY and CDR2 SYGVKD. CDR3 nucleotides: TGTGCCATCAGTACAGGGCCTCCCAGCAATCAGCCCCAGCATTTT. This sequence encodes CAISTGPPSNQPQHF.

The chain is built from TRBV7-9 and TRBJ1-1, with a tentative D call TRBD1 (5 bases). CDR1 and CDR2 from the germline V gene are SEHNR and FQNEAQ (reference sequence). The CDR3 contains 15 residues. The V gene lost 1 base and the J gene lost 4 bases, with 13 bases spanning the gap. The CDR3 reads CASSLGQGDFTEAFF. The CDR3 bases are TGTGCCAGCAGCTTAGGGCAGGGTGATTTCACTGAAGCTTTCTTT.

This clonotype has only one observation. It may be a read error: a sequence one base away is much more abundant. CDR3 sequence: CASKPDRGPYEQFF. As DNA, the CDR3 is TGTGCCAGCAAGCCAGACAGGGGGCCGTACGAGCAGTTCTTC. The chain recombines TRBV27 with TRBJ2-1, with 10 bases aligning to TRBD1. Per the germline V gene, CDR1 is MNHEY and CDR2 is SMNVEV (reference sequence). The length of the CDR3 is 14 residues. J gave up 10 bases and V 7 bases, and 10 bases lay outside the gene matches.

The chain employs TRBV5-1 and TRBJ2-2; the D gene is possibly TRBD2 (6 bases). The CDR3 sequence is 15 residues long. Trimming cost V 7 bases and J 7 bases, with 20 bases left between them. Germline CDR1 and CDR2: SGHRS and YFSETQ. The chain's CDR3 is CASGLVRGRIGELFF. CDR3 coding DNA: TGCGCCAGCGGGCTTGTTAGAGGGAGGATCGGGGAGCTGTTTTTT.

The rearrangement links TRBV4-2 to TRBJ2-4; D possibly corresponds to TRBD2 (6 bases). Matching the DNA end better, TRBJ2-1 makes the J call doubtful. CDR3 size: 15 residues. CDR1 and CDR2 (germline): LGHNA, YNFKEQ. This CDR3 is CASSPVSARDNEQFF. The CDR3 region has the DNA TGTGCCAGCAGCCCCGTATCTGCGCGGGATAATGAGCAGTTCTTC.

The gene calls are TRBV7-2 and TRBJ2-6; 10 bases fit TRBD2. The DNA matches TRBJ2-1 better at its end, which makes the J call doubtful. CDR1 is SGHTA, CDR2 FQGNSA, per germline. CDR3 length: 15 amino acids. CDR3 region: CASSFPASGSDEQFF. As DNA, the CDR3 is TGTGCCAGCAGCTTCCCCGCTAGCGGGAGTGATGAGCAGTTCTTC.

The count of this clonotype is one. The junction departs from germline at one end; a sequencing error may be responsible. The chain combines TRBV24-1 with TRBJ2-3; TRBD1 matches 9 bases. This CDR3 has 12 residues. Germline CDR1 reads KGHDR; CDR2 reads SFDVKD. In DNA, the CDR3 is TGTGCCACCAGTGATTTTGGACAGGGGAGGTTCTTC. It is translated as CATSDFGQGRFF.

About this clonotype itself: It is likely a read error, because the conserved phenylalanine at the end of the CDR3 is missing. It is unclear where the CDR3 begins or ends on the DNA, so no DNA is shown, and the CDR3 is as TCRdb lists it. This chain links TRBV6-2 or TRBV6-3 with TRBJ2-7; TRBD1, as called in the table, went unchecked against the DNA. The CDR3 is 14 amino acids in total, end residues counted. The germline gives CDR1 MNHEY, CDR2 SVGEGT. CDR3 residues: CASSYGQYGYTFGS.